The rows below give T cell receptor beta chains drawn from one sample of a study of technical replicates of blood from a few donors. Sequenced by immunoSEQ multiplex PCR; TCRdb stores in-frame clones only, minus some. The profile shows roughly 81,000 clones, approximately 86% of them singletons. Material for sequencing was PBMCs. These receptors came from a human donor in good health. Some clones in this sample may be carry-over from other donors' samples. Both conserved end residues are part of each CDR3. Each record gives: J gene, CDR3 length, V gene, CDR3 protein.

TRBJ1-3 | 16 | TRBV10-3 | CAISAGTGLSETTIYF
TRBJ2-7 | 11 | TRBV29-1 | CSVAERGEQYF
TRBJ1-2 | 13 | TRBV7-2 | CASSSEVDYGYTF
TRBJ1-4 | 15 | TRBV6-5 | CASSFAGQKNEKLFF
TRBJ2-7 | 15 | TRBV4-3 | CASSQRLAGSYEQYF
TRBJ2-1 | 12 | TRBV11-1 | CASSFSRNEQFF
TRBJ2-5 | 18 | TRBV7-8 | CASSLVGLVIGREETQYF
TRBJ2-7 | 14 | TRBV7-9 | CASSLRQGASEQYF
TRBJ2-5 | 17 | TRBV11-1 | CASSLRQGGLTQETQYF
TRBJ2-3 | 15 | TRBV5-1 | CASSFGGARTDTQYF
TRBJ1-5 | 15 | TRBV4-1 | CASSRGQSWGQPQHF
TRBJ2-7 | 13 | TRBV14 | CASHRQGEREQYF
TRBJ1-1 | 12 | TRBV19 | CASSIRNTEAFF
TRBJ2-5 | 15 | TRBV9 | CASSVVGSGRETQYF
TRBJ1-1 | 13 | TRBV5-1 | CASTEDRDTEAFF
TRBJ2-5 | 14 | TRBV30 | CAWDPGHIPETQYF
TRBJ2-7 | 14 | TRBV27 | CASSSRDRGYEQYF
TRBJ2-6 | 16 | TRBV7-2 | CASSYMGAPGANVLTF
TRBJ2-7 | 13 | TRBV5-1 | CASSGDGPYEQYF
TRBJ2-6 | 17 | TRBV27 | CASSLRGLASGANVLTF
TRBJ1-1 | 15 | TRBV5-1 | CASSFTGYGNTEAFF
TRBJ1-3 | 15 | TRBV6-5 | CASSYDRGSGNTIYF